The 20 T cell receptor beta chains below all came from one sample that was sequenced in a study of cytomegalovirus exposure and HLA in healthy donors. 60 Vbeta and 13 Jbeta primers were used in PCR. Clones were read by immunoSEQ multiplex PCR, and TCRdb kept only the in-frame ones, dropping some. The sample contains 100,000 to 150,000 clones, over 75% of which appear only once. Material for sequencing was PBMCs. These receptors all come from a male donor in good health and CMV-seropositive.

This clone was picked up a small number of times. V gene TRBV28 combines with J gene TRBJ2-2; 13 bases align to TRBD2. The CDR3 sequence is 19 residues long. V gave up 3 bases and J gave up 6 bases; unmatched junction bases: 13. Germline CDR1 and CDR2: MDHEN and SYDVKM. The CDR3 bases are TGTGCCAGCAGTTTCCCGGGACTAGCGGGAAACCCTAAGGCCGGGGAGCTGTTTTTT. Translating it yields CASSFPGLAGNPKAGELFF. The variable domain in full, completed from reference TRBV28 and TRBJ2-2, reads DVKVTQSSRYLVKRTGEKVFLECVQDMDHENMFWYRQDPGLGLRLIYFSYDVKMKEKGDIPEGYSVSREKKERFSLILESASTNQTSMYLCASSFPGLAGNPKAGELFFGEGSRLTVL.

Turning to this clone: At one boundary the junction diverges from the germline segment, which might be a read error. Other DNA sequences within the sample encode an identical CDR3. The chain uses TRBV6-1 and TRBJ1-1, with D possibly matching TRBD1 (5 bases). The germline CDR1 and CDR2 sequences are MNHNS and SASEGT. The CDR3 loop spans 14 amino acids. CDR3 in DNA: TGCGCCAGCAGTGAAGGGGTGGGGAGTTCTGAAGCTTTCTTT. Protein: CASSEGVGSSEAFF.

This chain connects TRBV6-1 to TRBJ1-2, with TRBD1 as a possible D gene (5 bases). CDR3 length: 14 residues. CDR1 MNHNS and CDR2 SASEGT come from the germline V gene. V was shortened by 5 bases and J by 3 bases, with 13 bases between the two germline ends. For the CDR3, the DNA is TGTGCCAGCAGTACTGCCGGGGGGGACTATGGCTACACCTTC. Protein product: CASSTAGGDYGYTF.

Regarding this clone: The identical CDR3 is also encoded by other nucleotide sequences in the sample. The chain combines TRBV6-5 with TRBJ1-5, with TRBD1 matching over 7 bases. Per germline, CDR1 MNHEY and CDR2 SVGAGI. The length of the CDR3 is 15 residues. After removal of 0 bases from V and 3 bases from J, the junction contained 2 bases not matched to a gene. Here the CDR3 reads CASSYSGGNNQPQHF. The DNA of the CDR3 is TGTGCCAGCAGTTACTCAGGGGGCAACAATCAGCCCCAGCATTTT.

This rearrangement joins TRBV6-1 to TRBJ2-3; perhaps TRBD1 as D (5 bases). This CDR3 has 12 residues. Germline V gives CDR1 MNHNS, CDR2 SASEGT. Trimming shortened V by 3 bases and J by 9 bases, and 10 bases separated the two germline ends. CDR3: CASSDKGWTQYF. Written as DNA, the CDR3 is TGTGCCAGCAGTGATAAGGGGTGGACGCAGTATTTT.

The rearrangement uses TRBV28 and TRBJ1-5; 10 bases are shared with TRBD1. Germline V gene sequence: CDR1 MDHEN, CDR2 SYDVKM. CDR3 length equals 16 residues. V dropped 5 bases and J dropped 9; count of bases not matched to a gene: 13. CDR3 nucleotide sequence: TGTGCCAGCAGTGGGACGACAGGGGGCCTTGAAAGGCCCCAGCATTTT. It codes for CASSGTTGGLERPQHF.

The chain recombines TRBV6-1 with TRBJ2-7; perhaps TRBD1 as D (6 bases). V dropped 6 bases and J dropped 7 bases, with 19 bases sitting between them. CDR3 length equals 14 residues. CDR1 and CDR2 from the germline V gene are MNHNS and SASEGT. In nucleotides, the CDR3 is TGTGCCAGCAGAGAGACACAGGGCCCTTGGGAGCAGTACTTC. As protein: CASRETQGPWEQYF.

The rearrangement links TRBV7-2 to TRBJ2-7; no clear D. Trimming cost V 0 bases and J 0 bases, with 9 bases left between them. This CDR3 is 15 amino acids long. The germline V gene encodes CDR1 SGHTA and CDR2 FQGNSA. The CDR3 coding sequence is TGTGCCAGCAGCTTAGCAGGTCAGGCCTCCTACGAGCAGTACTTC. It specifies CASSLAGQASYEQYF.

This chain joins TRBV7-2 and TRBJ2-3; TRBD1 might be the D (5 bases). Deletions cut 5 bases from V and 7 bases from J, with 10 bases between. The CDR3 loop spans 12 amino acids. Germline CDR1 is SGHTA and CDR2 is FQGNSA. CDR3 nucleotides: TGTGCCAGCAGCCAGGACAAGAATACGCAGTATTTT. Encoded protein: CASSQDKNTQYF.

This rearrangement joins TRBV28 to TRBJ1-6; the match to TRBD1 covers 9 bases. CDR3 length equals 14 residues. CDR1 and CDR2 from the germline V gene are MDHEN and SYDVKM. Unmatched junction bases numbered 8, after V lost 7 bases and J lost 10 bases. The CDR3 loop is CASTLQGAPSPLHF. CDR3 DNA sequence: TGTGCCAGCACCCTACAGGGGGCGCCCTCACCCCTCCACTTT.

The J gene is TRBJ1-2, the V gene TRBV4-2; 8 positions agree with TRBD1. CDR3 length: 15 residues. Per germline, CDR1 LGHNA and CDR2 YNFKEQ. J lost 5 bases, V lost 0 bases, and 5 bases had no gene match. Here the CDR3 reads CASSQDGRGLYGYTF. The CDR3 bases are TGTGCCAGCAGCCAAGATGGCAGGGGGCTTTATGGCTACACCTTC.

The chain employs TRBV30 and TRBJ1-2; 7 bases fit TRBD1. V was clipped by 5 bases and J by 6 bases; unmatched bases: 15. There are 15 residues in the CDR3. CDR1 is GTSNPN, CDR2 SVGIG, per germline (reference sequence). CDR3 nucleotide sequence: TGTGCCTGGGGCCCTCTCCTACAGGGGAGCGATGGCTACACCTTC. This codes for CAWGPLLQGSDGYTF.

The chain recombines TRBV5-1 with TRBJ1-1; D unresolved. The germline V gene encodes CDR1 SGHRS and CDR2 YFSETQ. V was clipped by 0 bases and J by 1 base, with 7 bases between them. The CDR3 is made up of 14 amino acids. CDR3 sequence (DNA): TGCGCCAGCAGCTTGGCCCCAGAGAACACTGAAGCTTTCTTT. It encodes CASSLAPENTEAFF.

The chain joins TRBV29-1 to TRBJ2-1; a weak D match, TRBD2 (6 bases). From germline, CDR1 is SQVTM and CDR2 ANQGSEA. The CDR3 is 16 amino acids. V was pared by 0 bases and J by 7 bases, with 19 bases between. CDR3 DNA: TGCAGCGTTGAAGACCGGGGAGGCCCGGTGGCGAATGAGCAGTTCTTC. Protein: CSVEDRGGPVANEQFF.

The chain carries TRBV5-8 and TRBJ1-6; D is unclear. The CDR3 is 16 amino acids. V lost 4 bases and J lost 0, with 11 bases in between. The germline CDR1 and CDR2 sequences are SGHTS and YDEGEE. The CDR3 is CASSVQASSYNSPLHF. The CDR3 bases are TGTGCCAGCAGCGTGCAGGCGAGCTCCTATAATTCACCCCTCCACTTT. The whole variable domain, remainder taken from reference TRBV5-8 and TRBJ1-6, is EAGVTQSPTHLIKTRGQQATLRCSPISGHTSVYWYQQALGLGLQFLLWYDEGEERNRGNFPPRFSGRQFPNYSSELNVNALELEDSALYLCASSVQASSYNSPLHFGNGTRLTVT.

The V gene is TRBV7-3, the J gene TRBJ2-1; D is possibly TRBD2 (5 bases). The V and J ends lost 1 base and 1 base respectively, with 8 bases between them. Looked up from germline, CDR1 is SGHTA and CDR2 is FQGTGA. This CDR3 spans 15 amino acids. This chain's CDR3 is CASSLRGRSYNEQFF. For the CDR3, the DNA is TGTGCCAGCAGCTTAAGAGGGCGGTCCTACAATGAGCAGTTCTTC.

The chain uses TRBV19 and TRBJ2-7, with D possibly being TRBD1 (7 bases). CDR3 length: 15 residues. With 1 base removed from V and 0 bases from J, the gap between germline ends came to 10 bases. Germline V gene lookup returns CDR1 LNHDA and CDR2 SQIVND (reference sequence). CDR3 DNA sequence: TGTGCCAGTAGTATAGGGGGGGACAGCTCCTACGAGCAGTACTTC. It codes for CASSIGGDSSYEQYF. Using reference TRBV19 and TRBJ2-7 for the parts outside the CDR3, the full variable domain is DGGITQSPKYLFRKEGQNVTLSCEQNLNHDAMYWYRQDPGQGLRLIYYSQIVNDFQKGDIAEGYSVSREKKESFPLTVTSAQKNPTAFYLCASSIGGDSSYEQYFGPGTRLTVT.

This clone was detected only once. This chain joins TRBV5-1 and TRBJ2-5; 7 bases agree with TRBD1. J lost 2 bases, V lost 0 bases, and 1 base had no gene match. Looked up from germline, CDR1 is SGHRS and CDR2 is YFSETQ. This CDR3 is built from 14 residues. The CDR3 DNA follows: TGCGCCAGCAGCTTGGTGGGACAGCAAGAGACCCAGTACTTC. This gives the protein CASSLVGQQETQYF.

The V call is TRBV5-1, the J call TRBJ1-2, with D tentatively TRBD1 (6 bases). This CDR3 is 14 amino acids long. Looked up from germline, CDR1 is SGHRS and CDR2 is YFSETQ. V was clipped by 2 bases and J by 3 bases, with 11 bases between them. The chain's CDR3 is CASSFLQGHYGYTF. CDR3 nucleotide sequence: TGCGCCAGCAGCTTTCTACAGGGCCACTATGGCTACACCTTC. Combining the CDR3 with reference TRBV5-1 and TRBJ1-2 gives the whole variable domain KAGVTQTPRYLIKTRGQQVTLSCSPISGHRSVSWYQQTPGQGLQFLFEYFSETQRNKGNFPGRFSGRQFSNSRSEMNVSTLELGDSALYLCASSFLQGHYGYTFGSGTRLTVV.

The rearrangement joins TRBV28 to TRBJ2-7; 8 bases map to TRBD1. The germline V gene encodes CDR1 MDHEN and CDR2 SYDVKM. J lost 2 bases, V lost 6 bases, and 3 bases had no gene match. The CDR3 has 13 residues. The CDR3 loop is CASRLQGAYEQYF. The CDR3 bases are TGTGCCAGCAGGCTACAGGGGGCCTACGAGCAGTACTTC.